Below, 10 T cell receptor beta chains from the same sample are listed, as sequenced in a study of T cell responses to AZD1222 COVID-19 vaccine. The method was immunoSEQ multiplex PCR; TCRdb's version includes in-frame clones alone and lacks a portion of them. This sample has some 140,000 clones, with over 65% found just once. Specimen: peripheral blood, collected on day 0 of AZD1222 vaccination. These receptors came from an adult in good health.

The chain is built from TRBV6-1 and TRBJ1-5; D is undetermined. Trimming shortened V by 1 base and J by 6 bases, and 10 bases separated the two germline ends. Germline loops: CDR1 MNHNS, CDR2 SASEGT. This CDR3 is built from 14 residues. CDR3 sequence reads: CASSEGVYAQPQHF. As DNA, the CDR3 is TGTGCCAGCAGTGAAGGGGTGTATGCTCAGCCCCAGCATTTT.

The chain uses TRBV7-9 and TRBJ1-6, with 10 nucleotides matching TRBD1. This CDR3 has 18 residues. The germline gives CDR1 SEHNR, CDR2 FQNEAQ (reference sequence). V was pared by 4 bases and J by 3 bases, with 9 bases of the junction left unmatched. The CDR3 nucleotides read TGTGCCAGCAGCTATGGGCAGACAGGGGGCAACTATAATTCACCCCTCCACTTT. It yields the protein CASSYGQTGGNYNSPLHF.

The chain joins TRBV9 to TRBJ1-1; 7 bases are a match to TRBD1. The V segment lost 6 bases and the J segment 0 bases; nucleotides outside the gene matches: 23. This CDR3 contains 20 residues. CDR1 and CDR2 from the germline V gene are SGDLS and YYNGEE. CDR3 DNA sequence: TGTGCCAGCAAGGGACAGTGGGCCGAGAAGCTATATAAGGTGAACACTGAAGCTTTCTTT. Residues: CASKGQWAEKLYKVNTEAFF.

The chain uses TRBV29-1 and TRBJ1-3; D remains ambiguous. Trimming stripped 2 bases from V and 0 bases from J, with 8 bases between. CDR3 length: 14 residues. Germline V lookup: CDR1 SQVTM, CDR2 ANQGSEA. The CDR3 nucleotides read TGCAGCGTTGAATACAGCCTCTCTGGAAACACCATATATTTT. It is translated as CSVEYSLSGNTIYF.

The gene calls are TRBV7-3 and TRBJ1-5, with 9 bases identical to TRBD1. The CDR3 loop spans 14 amino acids. With 6 bases clipped from V and 6 bases from J, the junction kept 6 bases outside the gene matches. Germline V gene sequence: CDR1 SGHTA, CDR2 FQGTGA. Here the CDR3 DNA reads TGTGCCAGCAGGGGACAGGGCGAGACTCAGCCCCAGCATTTT. Translation: CASRGQGETQPQHF.

This chain joins TRBV9 and TRBJ2-2; either TRBD1 or TRBD2 may supply D (5 bases each). Trimming stripped 4 bases from V and 4 bases from J, with 14 bases between. The CDR3 contains 15 residues. The V gene's germline CDR1 is SGDLS and CDR2 YYNGEE. This CDR3 is CASSPGAGGTGELFF. CDR3 nucleotides: TGTGCCAGCAGCCCCGGGGCTGGGGGCACCGGGGAGCTGTTTTTT.

CDR3 loop: CAWRTGDNQPQHF. DNA of the CDR3: TGTGCCTGGAGGACAGGCGATAATCAGCCCCAGCATTTT. The V gene is TRBV30, the J gene TRBJ1-5; TRBD1 is a possible D gene (6 bases). Between the trimmed V and J ends, which lost 3 bases and 4 bases, there was a span of 10 bases. This CDR3 comprises 13 residues. Germline CDR1 GTSNPN, CDR2 SVGIG (reference sequence).

The chain is built from TRBV30 and TRBJ1-5, with a weak D call TRBD1 (6 bases). Germline V gene lookup returns CDR1 GTSNPN and CDR2 SVGIG (reference sequence). The V and J ends lost 3 bases and 9 bases respectively, with 18 bases between them. CDR3 size: 14 residues. CDR3 region: CAWSVRGALGPQHF. CDR3 DNA sequence: TGTGCCTGGAGCGTCCGGGGGGCCCTTGGGCCCCAGCATTTT.

The V gene is TRBV18, the J gene TRBJ1-1; D ambiguous. CDR1 is KGHSH and CDR2 is LQKENI in the germline V gene. The length of the CDR3 is 16 residues. Deletions cut 1 base from V and 2 bases from J, with 14 bases between. CDR3 DNA sequence: TGTGCCAGCTCACCACGGGTCGGGGAGGGAAACACTGAAGCTTTCTTT. The encoded protein is CASSPRVGEGNTEAFF.

This chain connects TRBV6-5 to TRBJ1-6, with TRBD1 matching 7 bases. The germline CDR1 and CDR2 sequences are MNHEY and SVGAGI. The CDR3 covers 15 residues. J gave up 8 bases and V 6 bases, and 10 bases lay outside the gene matches. CDR3 protein: CASRGAGGRDSPLHF. The CDR3 nucleotides read TGTGCCAGCAGGGGGGCAGGGGGAAGGGATTCACCCCTCCACTTT.